These T cell receptor beta chains were read from a single sample in a study of Tregs in tolerant kidney transplant recipients. Clones were sequenced by immunoSEQ multiplex PCR, and TCRdb holds only the in-frame ones, with some missing. This sample carries about 88,000 clones, over 85% of them seen once, and the ten largest clones take roughly 5%. The specimen was CD8+ T cells from blood. These receptor sequences come from a human donor in good health. CDR3s include the opening cysteine and the closing phenylalanine or tryptophan. The D gene is left open where the match is weak. Clone sizes are given selectively: once, few, many, or a class where the clone is expanded.

abundance: -; v_gene: TRBV7-9; j_gene: TRBJ1-1; d_gene: TRBD1; CDR3nt: TGTGCCAGCAGCAGACTGACAGGGAGGTTGCCTGAAGCTTTCTTT; CDR3aa: CASSRLTGRLPEAFF
abundance: -; v_gene: TRBV25-1; j_gene: TRBJ1-1; d_gene: -; CDR3nt: TGTGCCAGCAGTGCTCCCGGGACTGAAGCTTTCTTT; CDR3aa: CASSAPGTEAFF
abundance: -; v_gene: TRBV27; j_gene: TRBJ2-2; d_gene: TRBD1; CDR3nt: TGTGCCAGCACCCCATTGTCGGGACAGGGGGCGGGCGGGGAGCTGTTTTTT; CDR3aa: CASTPLSGQGAGGELFF
abundance: -; v_gene: TRBV9; j_gene: TRBJ1-4; d_gene: -; CDR3nt: TGTGCCAGCAGTCCTCTTCATGCTGGGGCAACTAATGAAAAACTGTTTTTT; CDR3aa: CASSPLHAGATNEKLFF
abundance: once; v_gene: TRBV5-6; j_gene: TRBJ2-1; d_gene: -; CDR3nt: TGTGCCAGCAGACCTTGGACCAATGAGCAGTTCTTC; CDR3aa: CASRPWTNEQFF
abundance: -; v_gene: TRBV27; j_gene: TRBJ1-1; d_gene: -; CDR3nt: TGTGCCAGCAGTTGGGGAGCAAACACTGAAGCTTTCTTT; CDR3aa: CASSWGANTEAFF
abundance: few; v_gene: TRBV25-1; j_gene: TRBJ1-1; d_gene: -; CDR3nt: TGTGCCAGCAGTGACAGGGCCTGGAACACTGAAGCTTTCTTT; CDR3aa: CASSDRAWNTEAFF
abundance: -; v_gene: TRBV6-1; j_gene: TRBJ1-1; d_gene: -; CDR3nt: TGTGCCGGAGAAGGGGGGTTGGGAGCTTTCTTT; CDR3aa: CAGEGGLGAFF
abundance: -; v_gene: TRBV13; j_gene: TRBJ2-7; d_gene: -; CDR3nt: TGTGCCAGCAGCTTACTTCGCTCCTACGAGCAGTACTTC; CDR3aa: CASSLLRSYEQYF
abundance: -; v_gene: TRBV6-5; j_gene: TRBJ1-4; d_gene: -; CDR3nt: TGTGCCAGCGGGGACACCCTGGGCGACAATGAAAAACTGTTTTTT; CDR3aa: CASGDTLGDNEKLFF
abundance: -; v_gene: TRBV4-1; j_gene: TRBJ2-7; d_gene: -; CDR3nt: TGCGCCAGCAGCCTCCAGATCCCCCCGGACACGAGCTCCTACGAGCAGTACTTC; CDR3aa: CASSLQIPPDTSSYEQYF
abundance: few; v_gene: TRBV7-6; j_gene: TRBJ2-5; d_gene: -; CDR3nt: TGTGCCAGCAGCTTAAAAGAGACCCAGTACTTC; CDR3aa: CASSLKETQYF
abundance: -; v_gene: TRBV13; j_gene: TRBJ1-2; d_gene: -; CDR3nt: TGTGCCAGCAGCTTAGAAGGGGCAGTCTATGGCTACACCTTC; CDR3aa: CASSLEGAVYGYTF
abundance: -; v_gene: TRBV13; j_gene: TRBJ1-3; d_gene: TRBD1; CDR3nt: TGTGCCAGCAGCTCGGGGACAGCCTCTGGAAACACCATATATTTT; CDR3aa: CASSSGTASGNTIYF
abundance: once; v_gene: TRBV7-2; j_gene: TRBJ1-4; d_gene: TRBD1; CDR3nt: TGTGCCAGCAGCCCGGACAGGTCAAGGGGTGAAAAACTGTTTTTT; CDR3aa: CASSPDRSRGEKLFF
abundance: -; v_gene: TRBV7-2; j_gene: TRBJ2-7; d_gene: -; CDR3nt: TGTGCCAGCAACGTGGGACATACCTACGAGCAGTACTTC; CDR3aa: CASNVGHTYEQYF
abundance: -; v_gene: TRBV4-1; j_gene: TRBJ1-3; d_gene: -; CDR3nt: TGCGCCAGCAGCCAAGTGGCCGGCTCTGGAAACACCATATATTTT; CDR3aa: CASSQVAGSGNTIYF
abundance: -; v_gene: TRBV6-6; j_gene: TRBJ2-1; d_gene: -; CDR3nt: TGTGCCAGCAGTTACTCAGCTAGAGGGACTTACAATGAGCAGTTCTTC; CDR3aa: CASSYSARGTYNEQFF
abundance: -; v_gene: TRBV6-5; j_gene: TRBJ1-1; d_gene: -; CDR3nt: TGTGCCAGCAGTTACGGGGGCAGGGGCCAGAACACTGAAGCTTTCTTT; CDR3aa: CASSYGGRGQNTEAFF
abundance: -; v_gene: TRBV14; j_gene: TRBJ1-2; d_gene: -; CDR3nt: TGTGCCAGCAGTACCTACGGAGCCCTCTATGGCTACACCTTC; CDR3aa: CASSTYGALYGYTF
abundance: -; v_gene: TRBV13; j_gene: TRBJ1-2; d_gene: -; CDR3nt: TGTGCCAGCAGCTTAACGAGGGGATCCACCTTC; CDR3aa: CASSLTRGSTF
abundance: -; v_gene: TRBV7-9; j_gene: TRBJ2-1; d_gene: TRBD2; CDR3nt: TGTGCCAGCAGCTTAGGGAGGACTAGCGGGGGGAATTTCTATGAGCAGTTCTTC; CDR3aa: CASSLGRTSGGNFYEQFF
abundance: -; v_gene: TRBV29-1; j_gene: TRBJ2-4; d_gene: TRBD2; CDR3nt: TGCAGCGTTGAAGAGGGGCGGGGGGGCCCAAACATTCAGTACTTC; CDR3aa: CSVEEGRGGPNIQYF
abundance: -; v_gene: TRBV5-3; j_gene: TRBJ1-2; d_gene: TRBD1; CDR3nt: TGTGCCAGAAGCTTGGGACAGGGTGACACCTTC; CDR3aa: CARSLGQGDTF
abundance: -; v_gene: TRBV4-1; j_gene: TRBJ2-7; d_gene: TRBD2; CDR3nt: TGCGCCAGCAGTCCATTCCGGGGGGGCTCCCGTGGATACGAGCAGTACTTC; CDR3aa: CASSPFRGGSRGYEQYF
abundance: -; v_gene: TRBV5-8; j_gene: TRBJ1-5; d_gene: -; CDR3nt: TGTGCCAGCAGCCCATCTTATGGGCAGCAGCATTTT; CDR3aa: CASSPSYGQQHF
abundance: -; v_gene: TRBV5-8; j_gene: TRBJ2-7; d_gene: -; CDR3nt: TGTGCCAGCAGCTTGGGGGACACCTCCTACGAGCAGTACTTC; CDR3aa: CASSLGDTSYEQYF
abundance: -; v_gene: TRBV9; j_gene: TRBJ2-2; d_gene: TRBD1; CDR3nt: TGTGCCAGCAGCGTAGGCCACCGCGCGACAGGGGCGCGCACCGGGGAGCTGTTTTTT; CDR3aa: CASSVGHRATGARTGELFF
abundance: -; v_gene: TRBV5-1; j_gene: TRBJ2-7; d_gene: -; CDR3nt: TGCGCCAGCAGCTTGGGGAGGACCCACCCCTACGAGCAGTACTTC; CDR3aa: CASSLGRTHPYEQYF
abundance: -; v_gene: TRBV21-1; j_gene: TRBJ2-6; d_gene: -; CDR3nt: TGTGCCAGCAGCAAAGGTGGGCGGGAAAGCTCTGGGGCCAACGTCCTGACTTTC; CDR3aa: CASSKGGRESSGANVLTF
abundance: -; v_gene: TRBV10-2; j_gene: TRBJ2-7; d_gene: -; CDR3nt: TGCGCCAGCAGTGATCGTCGGGACATTCGACCCGGGGAGCAGTACTTC; CDR3aa: CASSDRRDIRPGEQYF
abundance: -; v_gene: TRBV2; j_gene: TRBJ1-1; d_gene: -; CDR3nt: TGTGCCAGCAGTGAACGTCGCCCGACAAGGGCGGACACTGAAGCTTTCTTT; CDR3aa: CASSERRPTRADTEAFF
abundance: -; v_gene: TRBV7-8; j_gene: TRBJ2-3; d_gene: -; CDR3nt: TGTGCCAGCAGCTCAGCCTTTAAAGCGGCCGCTAGCACAGATACGCAGTATTTT; CDR3aa: CASSSAFKAAASTDTQYF
abundance: -; v_gene: TRBV7-3; j_gene: TRBJ2-1; d_gene: TRBD1; CDR3nt: TGTGCCAGCAGCCAATTAGCGGCCTGGGAACAGGGGGGAAGCTCCTACAATGAGCAGTTCTTC; CDR3aa: CASSQLAAWEQGGSSYNEQFF
abundance: -; v_gene: TRBV15; j_gene: TRBJ2-1; d_gene: -; CDR3nt: TGTGCCACCAGCAAGGTTATCTACAATGAGCAGTTCTTC; CDR3aa: CATSKVIYNEQFF
abundance: -; v_gene: TRBV7-9; j_gene: TRBJ1-2; d_gene: -; CDR3nt: TGTGCCAGCAGCTTAGGGACACAGGGCTACACCTTC; CDR3aa: CASSLGTQGYTF
abundance: -; v_gene: TRBV18; j_gene: TRBJ2-7; d_gene: -; CDR3nt: TGTGCCAGCTCAACAGGGATGTACGAGCAGTACTTC; CDR3aa: CASSTGMYEQYF
abundance: -; v_gene: TRBV19; j_gene: TRBJ2-1; d_gene: TRBD1; CDR3nt: TGTGCCAGTAGTATAGGACAGGGGTACAATGAGCAGTTCTTC; CDR3aa: CASSIGQGYNEQFF
abundance: -; v_gene: TRBV6-4; j_gene: TRBJ2-3; d_gene: -; CDR3nt: TGTGCCAGCAGTGACTCAGATCGAGATACGCAGTATTTT; CDR3aa: CASSDSDRDTQYF